The clone carrying this T cell receptor beta chain is classed as medium-sized. The antigen is undetermined. The data were taken from a study of metastatic and nonmetastatic thyroid tumors. Study conclusions and caveats: TCR beta diversity was reportedly significantly higher in malignant thyroid tumors than benign nodules, in blood and tumor.

TCRdb re-called clones from the PCR reads using MiXCR. The table includes more than 35,000 clones, approximately 13% detected once. The CDR3 totals 15 residues. V shed 7 bases and J 0 bases; nucleotides not matched to a gene: 9. Germline V lookup: CDR1 MNHEY, CDR2 SVGEGT. Not a single patient had been given any form of treatment at any point before undergoing thyroid surgery. The sequence was collected from a female donor with papillary thyroid cancer or a benign thyroid nodule (not recorded which). Some clones in this sample may be carry-over from other donors' samples. This chain uses TRBV6-2 or TRBV6-3 with TRBJ2-7, with TRBD2 matching over 7 bases. The material sequenced was blood. The CDR3 loop is CASIPSGGSSYEQYF. CDR3 sequence (DNA): TGTGCCAGCATCCCTAGTGGCGGGAGCTCCTACGAGCAGTACTTC.